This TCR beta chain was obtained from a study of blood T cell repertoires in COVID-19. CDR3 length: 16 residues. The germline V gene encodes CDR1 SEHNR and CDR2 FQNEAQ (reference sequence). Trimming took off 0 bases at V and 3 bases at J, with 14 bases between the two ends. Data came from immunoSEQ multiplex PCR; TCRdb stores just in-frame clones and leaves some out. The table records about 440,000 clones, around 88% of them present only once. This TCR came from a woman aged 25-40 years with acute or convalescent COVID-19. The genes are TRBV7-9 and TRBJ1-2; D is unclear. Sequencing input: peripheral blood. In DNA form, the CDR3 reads TGTGCCAGCAGCTTAGCGGAGGTCCCCTTCCACTATGGCTACACCTTC. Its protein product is CASSLAEVPFHYGYTF.